This section outlines one T cell receptor beta chain sequence together with its context. Relapsing-remitting disease, either stable or active, was present in the multiple sclerosis controls, who were treatment-naive patients. This sample was taken from a study of CD8 T cells in Susac syndrome. The CDR3 is 15 amino acids. The V end lost 3 bases, the J end lost 4 bases, and 16 bases lay between the germline ends. Random hexamers were used to reverse transcribe the RNA input (about 0.45 to 1 ug). An immunoSEQ multiplex PCR amplified TCR beta CDR3 over 54 Vbeta and 13 Jbeta. Each CDR3 protein gets one entry after TCRdb re-called the immunoSEQ multiplex PCR reads with MiXCR. There are 150,000 to 180,000 distinct CDR3 sequences in the sample; around 95% occur only once, and 0.15% lies in the top ten.

The genes are TRBV12-3 or TRBV12-4 and TRBJ2-7; no reliable D call. The source of this sequence is a human donor with multiple sclerosis. Sequenced sample: CD8+ T cells from PBMCs. The CDR3 nucleotides are TGTGCCAGCAGTTTGACATCCGAACCAATTTACGAGCAGTACTTC. Translating gives CASSLTSEPIYEQYF.